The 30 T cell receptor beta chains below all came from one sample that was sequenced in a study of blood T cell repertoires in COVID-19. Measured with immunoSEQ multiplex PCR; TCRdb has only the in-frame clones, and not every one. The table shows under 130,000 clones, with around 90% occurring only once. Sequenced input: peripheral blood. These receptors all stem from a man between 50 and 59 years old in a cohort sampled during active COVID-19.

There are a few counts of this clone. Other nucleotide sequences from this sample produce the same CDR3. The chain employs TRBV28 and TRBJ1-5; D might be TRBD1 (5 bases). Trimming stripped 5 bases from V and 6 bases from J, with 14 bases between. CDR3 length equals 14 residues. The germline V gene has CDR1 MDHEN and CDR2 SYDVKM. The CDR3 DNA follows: TGTGCCAGCAGTCCTGGGGGGGAAGGTCAGCCCCAGCATTTT. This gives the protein CASSPGGEGQPQHF.

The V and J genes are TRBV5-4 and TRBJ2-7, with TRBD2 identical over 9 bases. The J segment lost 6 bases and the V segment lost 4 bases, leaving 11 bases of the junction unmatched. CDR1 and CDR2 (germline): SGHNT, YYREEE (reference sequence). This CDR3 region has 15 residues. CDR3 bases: TGTGCCAGCAGCACGGGACTAGCTACGCCTCTCGAGCAGTACGTC. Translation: CASSTGLATPLEQYV.

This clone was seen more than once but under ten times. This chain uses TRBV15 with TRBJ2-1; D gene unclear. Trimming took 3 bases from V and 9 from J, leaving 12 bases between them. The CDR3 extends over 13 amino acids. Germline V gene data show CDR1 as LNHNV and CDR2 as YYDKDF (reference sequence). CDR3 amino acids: CATSREPLGEQFF. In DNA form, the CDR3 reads TGTGCCACCAGCAGGGAGCCGCTGGGTGAGCAGTTCTTC.

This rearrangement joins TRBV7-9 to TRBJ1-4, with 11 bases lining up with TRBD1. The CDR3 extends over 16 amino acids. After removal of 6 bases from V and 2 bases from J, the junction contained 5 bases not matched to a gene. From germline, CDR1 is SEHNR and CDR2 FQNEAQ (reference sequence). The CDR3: CASSGTGGTTNEKLFF. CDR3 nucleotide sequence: TGTGCCAGCAGTGGGACAGGGGGGACTACTAATGAAAAACTGTTTTTT.

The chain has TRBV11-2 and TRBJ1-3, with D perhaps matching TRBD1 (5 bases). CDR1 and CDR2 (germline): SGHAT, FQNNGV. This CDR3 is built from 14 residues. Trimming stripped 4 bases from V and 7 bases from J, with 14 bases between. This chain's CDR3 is CASSSQVSRNTIYF. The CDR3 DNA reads TGTGCCAGCAGCTCACAGGTTTCCAGGAACACCATATATTTT.

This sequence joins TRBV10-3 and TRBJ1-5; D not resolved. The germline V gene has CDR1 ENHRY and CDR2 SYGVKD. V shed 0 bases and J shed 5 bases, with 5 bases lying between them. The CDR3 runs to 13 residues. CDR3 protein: CAISESRDQPQHF. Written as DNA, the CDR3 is TGTGCCATCAGTGAGTCGAGGGATCAGCCCCAGCATTTT.

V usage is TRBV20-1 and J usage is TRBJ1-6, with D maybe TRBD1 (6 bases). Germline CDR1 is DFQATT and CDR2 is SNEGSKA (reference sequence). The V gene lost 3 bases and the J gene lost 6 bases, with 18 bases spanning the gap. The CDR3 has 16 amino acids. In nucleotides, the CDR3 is TGCAGTGCTAGTCTGGGAACCCAGGGGACTAATTCACCCCTCCACTTT. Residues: CSASLGTQGTNSPLHF.

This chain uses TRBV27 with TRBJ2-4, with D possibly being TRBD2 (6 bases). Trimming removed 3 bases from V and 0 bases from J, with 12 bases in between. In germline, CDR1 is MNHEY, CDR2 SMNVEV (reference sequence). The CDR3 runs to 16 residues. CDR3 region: CASSFGGVVAKNIQYF. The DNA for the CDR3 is TGTGCCAGCAGTTTCGGCGGGGTGGTAGCCAAAAACATTCAGTACTTC.

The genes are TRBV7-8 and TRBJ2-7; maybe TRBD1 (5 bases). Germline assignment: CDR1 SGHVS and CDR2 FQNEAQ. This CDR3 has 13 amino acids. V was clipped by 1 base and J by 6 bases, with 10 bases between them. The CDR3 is CASSLGRASEQYF. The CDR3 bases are TGTGCCAGCAGCTTAGGCAGGGCCAGCGAGCAGTACTTC.

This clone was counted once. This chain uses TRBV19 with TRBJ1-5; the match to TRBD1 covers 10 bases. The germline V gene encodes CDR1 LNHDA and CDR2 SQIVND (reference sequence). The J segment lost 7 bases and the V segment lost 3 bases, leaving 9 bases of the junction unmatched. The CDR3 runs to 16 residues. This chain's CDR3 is CASSMEWGTGVQPQHF. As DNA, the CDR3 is TGTGCCAGTAGTATGGAATGGGGGACAGGGGTCCAGCCCCAGCATTTT.

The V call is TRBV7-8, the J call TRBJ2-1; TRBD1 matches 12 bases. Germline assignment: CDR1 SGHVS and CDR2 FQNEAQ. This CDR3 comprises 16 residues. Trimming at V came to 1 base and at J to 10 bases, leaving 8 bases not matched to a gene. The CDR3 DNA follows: TGTGCCAGCAGCTTAGTAAACTCCGGGACAGGGGGCGAGCAGTTCTTC. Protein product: CASSLVNSGTGGEQFF. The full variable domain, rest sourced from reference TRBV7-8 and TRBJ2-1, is GAGVSQSPRYKVAKRGQDVALRCDPISGHVSLFWYQQALGQGPEFLTYFQNEAQLDKSGLPSDRFFAERPEGSVSTLKIQRTQQEDSAVYLCASSLVNSGTGGEQFFGPGTRLTVL.

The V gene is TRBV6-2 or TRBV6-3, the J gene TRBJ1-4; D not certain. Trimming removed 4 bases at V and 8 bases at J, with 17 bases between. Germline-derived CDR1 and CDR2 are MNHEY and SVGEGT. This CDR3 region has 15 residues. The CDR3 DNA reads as TGTGCCAGCAGTTTGCCGCGTACTCTACCAGAAAAACTGTTTTTT. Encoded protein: CASSLPRTLPEKLFF.

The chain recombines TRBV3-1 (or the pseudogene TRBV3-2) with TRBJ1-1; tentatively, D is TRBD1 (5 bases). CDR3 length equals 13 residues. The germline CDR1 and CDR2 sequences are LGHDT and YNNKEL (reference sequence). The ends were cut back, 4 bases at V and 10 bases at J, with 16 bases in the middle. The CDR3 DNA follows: TGTGCCAGCAGCCCCGGCCAAGGGGAGGGAGCTTTCTTT. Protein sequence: CASSPGQGEGAFF.

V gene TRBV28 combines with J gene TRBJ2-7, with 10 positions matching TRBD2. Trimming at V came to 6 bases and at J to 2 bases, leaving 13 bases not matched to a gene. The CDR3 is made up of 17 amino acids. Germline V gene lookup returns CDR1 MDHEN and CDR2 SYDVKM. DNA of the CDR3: TGTGCCAGCAGCCTAGGGGGTCTAGCGGGGGTACCCTACGAGCAGTACGTC. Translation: CASSLGGLAGVPYEQYV.

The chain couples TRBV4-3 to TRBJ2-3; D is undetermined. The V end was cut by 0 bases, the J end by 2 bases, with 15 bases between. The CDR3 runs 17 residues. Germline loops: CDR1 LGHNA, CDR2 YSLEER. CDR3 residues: CASSQERQSLPTDTQYF. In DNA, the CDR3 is TGCGCCAGCAGCCAAGAGCGGCAGAGCCTACCCACAGATACGCAGTATTTT.

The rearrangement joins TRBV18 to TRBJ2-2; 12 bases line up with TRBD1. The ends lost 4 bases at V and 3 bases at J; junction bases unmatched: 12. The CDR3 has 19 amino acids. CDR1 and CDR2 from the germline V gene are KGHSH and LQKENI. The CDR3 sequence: CASSQLPGQGATDTGELFF. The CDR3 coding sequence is TGTGCCAGCTCACAACTACCGGGACAGGGGGCGACGGACACCGGGGAGCTGTTTTTT.

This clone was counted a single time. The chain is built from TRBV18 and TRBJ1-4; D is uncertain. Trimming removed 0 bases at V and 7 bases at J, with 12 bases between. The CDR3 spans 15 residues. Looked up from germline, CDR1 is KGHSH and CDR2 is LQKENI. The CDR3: CASSPPGFRGEKLFF. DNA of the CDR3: TGTGCCAGCTCACCACCAGGATTCAGAGGTGAAAAACTGTTTTTT.

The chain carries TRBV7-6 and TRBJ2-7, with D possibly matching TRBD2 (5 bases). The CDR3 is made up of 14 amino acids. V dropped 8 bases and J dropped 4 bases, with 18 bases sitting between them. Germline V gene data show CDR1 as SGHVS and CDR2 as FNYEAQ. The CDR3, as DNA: TGTGCCAGCTCAATCGGACTCCGAAGTTACGAGCAGTACGTC. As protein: CASSIGLRSYEQYV.

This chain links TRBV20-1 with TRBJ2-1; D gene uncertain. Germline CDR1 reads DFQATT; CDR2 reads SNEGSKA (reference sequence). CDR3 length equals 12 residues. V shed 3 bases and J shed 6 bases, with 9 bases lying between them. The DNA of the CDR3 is TGCAGTGCTAGTATTCCAGGCAATGAGCAGTTCTTC. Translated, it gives CSASIPGNEQFF.

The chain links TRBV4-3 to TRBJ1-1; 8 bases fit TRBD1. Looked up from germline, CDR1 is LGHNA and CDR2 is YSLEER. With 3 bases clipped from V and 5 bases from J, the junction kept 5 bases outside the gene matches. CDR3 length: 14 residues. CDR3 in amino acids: CASSHDDRGTEAFF. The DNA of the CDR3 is TGCGCCAGCAGCCACGATGACAGGGGTACTGAAGCTTTCTTT.

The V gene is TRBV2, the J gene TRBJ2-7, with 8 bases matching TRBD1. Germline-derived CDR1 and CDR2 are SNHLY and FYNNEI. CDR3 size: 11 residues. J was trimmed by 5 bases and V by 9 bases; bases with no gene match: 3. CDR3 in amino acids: CASQQGDEQYV. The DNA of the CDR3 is TGTGCCAGTCAACAGGGGGACGAGCAGTACGTC.

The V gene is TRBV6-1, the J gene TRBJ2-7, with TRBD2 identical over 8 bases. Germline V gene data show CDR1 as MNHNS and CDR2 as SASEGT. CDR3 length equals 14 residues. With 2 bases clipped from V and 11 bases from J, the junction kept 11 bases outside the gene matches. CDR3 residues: CASSEQFGGALEYV. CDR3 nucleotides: TGTGCCAGCAGTGAACAATTCGGGGGGGCGCTGGAGTACGTC.

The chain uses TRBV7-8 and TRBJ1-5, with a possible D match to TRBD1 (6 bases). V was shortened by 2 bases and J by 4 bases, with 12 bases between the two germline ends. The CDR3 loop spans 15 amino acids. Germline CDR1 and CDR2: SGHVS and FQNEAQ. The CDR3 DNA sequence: TGTGCCAGCAGCTTAATGGTACAGGGTAATCAGCCCCAGCATTTT. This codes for CASSLMVQGNQPQHF.

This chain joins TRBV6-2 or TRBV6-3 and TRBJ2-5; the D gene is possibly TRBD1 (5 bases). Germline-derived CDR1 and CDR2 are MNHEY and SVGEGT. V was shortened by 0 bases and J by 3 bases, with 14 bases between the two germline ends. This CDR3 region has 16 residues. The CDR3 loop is CASSYSLGAREETQYF. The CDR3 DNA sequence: TGTGCCAGCAGTTACTCCCTTGGGGCCAGGGAAGAGACCCAGTACTTC.

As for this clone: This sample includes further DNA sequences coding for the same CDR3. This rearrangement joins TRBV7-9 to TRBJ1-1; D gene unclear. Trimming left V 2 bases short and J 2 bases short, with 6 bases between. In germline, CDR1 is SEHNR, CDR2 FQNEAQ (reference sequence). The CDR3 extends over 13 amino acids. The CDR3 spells CASSLSVNTEAFF. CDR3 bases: TGTGCCAGCAGCTTAAGCGTTAACACTGAAGCTTTCTTT.

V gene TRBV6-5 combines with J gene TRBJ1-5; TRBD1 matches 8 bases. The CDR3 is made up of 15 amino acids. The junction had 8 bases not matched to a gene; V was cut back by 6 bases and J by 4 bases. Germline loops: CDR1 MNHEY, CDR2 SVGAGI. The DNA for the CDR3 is TGTGCCAGCAGAAGCGGACAGGGTGGGAATCAGCCCCAGCATTTT. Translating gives CASRSGQGGNQPQHF.

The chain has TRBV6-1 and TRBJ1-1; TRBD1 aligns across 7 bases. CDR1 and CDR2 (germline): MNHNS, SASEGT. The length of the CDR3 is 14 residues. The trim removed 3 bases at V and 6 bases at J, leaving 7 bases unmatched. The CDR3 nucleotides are TGTGCCAGCAGTGACCCGACAGGGCCGGCTGAAGCTTTCTTT. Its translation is CASSDPTGPAEAFF.

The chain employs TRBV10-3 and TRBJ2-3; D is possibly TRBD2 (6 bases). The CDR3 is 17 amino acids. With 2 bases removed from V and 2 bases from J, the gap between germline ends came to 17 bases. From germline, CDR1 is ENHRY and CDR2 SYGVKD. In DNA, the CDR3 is TGTGCCATCAGTGAGACTCGGCAGCGGGCGTCCACAGATACGCAGTATTTT. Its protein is CAISETRQRASTDTQYF.

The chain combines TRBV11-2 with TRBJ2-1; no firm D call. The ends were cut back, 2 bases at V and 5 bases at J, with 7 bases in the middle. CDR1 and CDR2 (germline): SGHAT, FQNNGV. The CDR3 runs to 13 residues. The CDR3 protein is CASSLSRNNEQFF. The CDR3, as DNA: TGTGCCAGCAGCTTAAGCCGAAACAATGAGCAGTTCTTC.

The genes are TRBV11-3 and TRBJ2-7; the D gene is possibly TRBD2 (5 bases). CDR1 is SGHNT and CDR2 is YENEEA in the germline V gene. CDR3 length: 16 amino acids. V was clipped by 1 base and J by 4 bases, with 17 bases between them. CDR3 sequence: CASSLGLRDDGYEQYF. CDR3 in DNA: TGTGCCAGCAGCTTAGGTTTACGGGATGATGGGTACGAGCAGTACTTC.